Listed below are T cell receptor beta chains from one sample, sequenced in a study of blood T cell repertoires in COVID-19. Only in-frame clones appear in the TCRdb table, and some are missing; sequencing was by immunoSEQ multiplex PCR. The data show some 25,000 clones, around 90% seen once. Sample: peripheral blood. These receptors originate from a man aged 70-80 years with acute or convalescent COVID-19. Each CDR3 is given with its conserved first and last residue.

16,TRBV4-2,CASSQDRGFGANVLTF
16,TRBV7-6,CASSLGTSRSSDTQYF
14,TRBV2,CASRPEVARYEQYF
14,TRBV27,CASSSRGGSEKLFF
15,TRBV15,CATSRDLGVPNEQYF
16,TRBV7-6,CASSLVGQGGENTIYF
14,TRBV18,CASSQQGAFQPQHF
16,TRBV19,CASSIRQAGADNEQFF
16,TRBV4-3,CASSQDTGNTNTEAFF
16,TRBV28,CASSSPGQGAGTEAFF
14,TRBV7-2,CASSSTYSTDTQYF
13,TRBV29-1,CSVVGGFGEKLFF
13,TRBV7-2,CASSSTDVDGYTF
14,TRBV7-3,CASSLTRGIGELFF
16,TRBV5-4,CASSKQGWASTDTQYF
11,TRBV24-1,CATGSSREQYF
13,TRBV7-8,CASSNLNTGELFF
15,TRBV28,CASSPPGALNQPQHF
13,TRBV7-9,CASSRGQNYGYTF
15,TRBV5-4,CASSSRGQDREKLFF
14,TRBV15,CATSRDRATDTQYF
13,TRBV9,CASSVGQQETQYF
14,TRBV4-1,CASSESGRAHEQYF
18,TRBV4-2,CASSQEKGNGGANEKLFF
15,TRBV9,CASSNRDYRGGEQYF
11,TRBV25-1,CATQSHTEAFF
14,TRBV6-6,CASSYRTRKVEAFF
13,TRBV5-1,CASSLDPNGEQFF
12,TRBV7-9,CASSPLDYGYTF
16,TRBV5-4,CASRPQGKMSYNEQFF
20,TRBV10-3,CAISDRQVGTGASSPYEQYF
13,TRBV18,CASSGGQAVEAFF
14,TRBV15,CATSRGGSGNTIYF
13,TRBV19,CASSINGGQPQHF
12,TRBV28,CASMSSNQPQHF
13,TRBV13,CASSRTEYNEQFF
15,TRBV7-2,CASSSTSGVQITQYF
16,TRBV6-2/TRBV6-3,CASSYLGGPGTDTQYF
13,TRBV2,CASSESTAAEAFF
13,TRBV29-1,CSGWTGDKNIQYF
16,TRBV28,CASSLWSRVGSYEQYF
17,TRBV12-5,CASGLGVRGGRYNEQFF
14,TRBV6-1,CASSEVGGGYGYTF
16,TRBV11-2,CASSFSLADGTDTQYF
18,TRBV6-2/TRBV6-3,CASSYEGRRRDYNSPLHF
13,TRBV27,CASSFLADSPLHF
12,TRBV29-1,CSVEGVGLSGIF
15,TRBV2,CASSAQGARNSPLHF
15,TRBV19,CASSTYRDPGNTIYF
14,TRBV10-3,CAIRGQGDTDTQYF
15,TRBV4-3,CASSQGGPTNYGYTF